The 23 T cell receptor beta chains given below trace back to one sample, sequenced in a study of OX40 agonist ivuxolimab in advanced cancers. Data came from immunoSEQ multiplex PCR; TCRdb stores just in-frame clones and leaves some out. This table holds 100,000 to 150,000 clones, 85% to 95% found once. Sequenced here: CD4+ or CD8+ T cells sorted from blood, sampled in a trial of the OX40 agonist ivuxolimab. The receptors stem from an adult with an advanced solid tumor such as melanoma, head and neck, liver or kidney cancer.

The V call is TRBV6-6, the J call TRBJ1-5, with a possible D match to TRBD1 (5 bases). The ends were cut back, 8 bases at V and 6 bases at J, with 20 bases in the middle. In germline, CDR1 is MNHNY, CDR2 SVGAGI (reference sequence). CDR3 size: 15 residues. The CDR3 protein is CASLAEGTVGQPQHF. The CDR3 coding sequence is TGTGCCAGCCTTGCCGAAGGGACGGTAGGTCAGCCCCAGCATTTT.

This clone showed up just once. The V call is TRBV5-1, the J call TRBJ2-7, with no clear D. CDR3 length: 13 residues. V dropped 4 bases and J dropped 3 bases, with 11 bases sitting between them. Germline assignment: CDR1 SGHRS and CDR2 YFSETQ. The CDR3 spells CASSPGRLYEQYF. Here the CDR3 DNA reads TGCGCCAGCAGCCCCGGACGTCTCTACGAGCAGTACTTC.

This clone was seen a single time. The CDR3 DNA follows: TGTGCCAGCAGTCCTGGCAGGGGAGGCAATCAGCCCCAGCATTTT. Its protein is CASSPGRGGNQPQHF. The chain has TRBV2 and TRBJ1-5, with D possibly matching TRBD1 (6 bases). Between the trimmed V and J ends, which lost 5 bases and 2 bases, there was a span of 13 bases. The CDR3 sequence is 15 residues long. CDR1 and CDR2 from the germline V gene are SNHLY and FYNNEI.

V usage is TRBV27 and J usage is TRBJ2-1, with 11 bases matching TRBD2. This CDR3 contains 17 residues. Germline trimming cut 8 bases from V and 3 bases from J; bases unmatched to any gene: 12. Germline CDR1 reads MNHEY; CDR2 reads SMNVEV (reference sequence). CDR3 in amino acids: CASGTSSGRAGYNEQFF. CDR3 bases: TGTGCCAGCGGAACGAGTAGCGGGAGGGCGGGCTACAATGAGCAGTTCTTC.

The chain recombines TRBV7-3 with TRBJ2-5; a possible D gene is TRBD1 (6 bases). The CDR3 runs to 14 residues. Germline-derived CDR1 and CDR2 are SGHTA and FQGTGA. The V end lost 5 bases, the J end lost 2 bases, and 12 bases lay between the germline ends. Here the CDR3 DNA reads TGTGCCAGCAGCCCTGCTGGACAGCAAGAGACCCAGTACTTC. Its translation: CASSPAGQQETQYF.

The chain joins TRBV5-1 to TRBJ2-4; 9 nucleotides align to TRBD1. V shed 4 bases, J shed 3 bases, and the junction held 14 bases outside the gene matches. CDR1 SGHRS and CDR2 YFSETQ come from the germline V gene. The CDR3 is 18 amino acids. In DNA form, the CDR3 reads TGCGCCAGCAGCCGTACCCGAACAGGGGGCTTCGTCAAAAACATTCAGTACTTC. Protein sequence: CASSRTRTGGFVKNIQYF.

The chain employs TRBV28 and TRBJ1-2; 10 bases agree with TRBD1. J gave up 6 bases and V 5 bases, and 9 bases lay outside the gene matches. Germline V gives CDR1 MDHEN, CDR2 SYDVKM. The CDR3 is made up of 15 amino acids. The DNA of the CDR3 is TGTGCCAGCAGTGGGGGACAGGGGCTCATCGATGGCTACACCTTC. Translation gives CASSGGQGLIDGYTF.

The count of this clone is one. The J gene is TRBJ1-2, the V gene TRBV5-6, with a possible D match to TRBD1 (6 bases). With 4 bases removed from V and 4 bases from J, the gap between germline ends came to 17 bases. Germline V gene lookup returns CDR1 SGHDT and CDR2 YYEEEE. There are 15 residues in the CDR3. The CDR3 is CASSQGRQVVYGYTF. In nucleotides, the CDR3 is TGTGCCAGCAGCCAAGGGCGACAGGTTGTCTATGGCTACACCTTC.

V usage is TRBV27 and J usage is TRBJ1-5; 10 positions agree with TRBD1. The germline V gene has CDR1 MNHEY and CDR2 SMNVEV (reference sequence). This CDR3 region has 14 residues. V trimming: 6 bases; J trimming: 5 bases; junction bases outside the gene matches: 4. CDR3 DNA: TGTGCCAGCAGACTTGGACAGGGGGATCAGCCCCAGCATTTT. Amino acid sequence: CASRLGQGDQPQHF.

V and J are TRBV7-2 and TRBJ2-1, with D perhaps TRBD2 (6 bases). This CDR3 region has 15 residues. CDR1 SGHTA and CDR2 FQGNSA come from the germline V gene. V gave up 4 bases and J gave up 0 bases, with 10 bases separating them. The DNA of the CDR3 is TGTGCCAGCAGCTCTGGAGGGATCTCCTACAATGAGCAGTTCTTC. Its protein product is CASSSGGISYNEQFF.

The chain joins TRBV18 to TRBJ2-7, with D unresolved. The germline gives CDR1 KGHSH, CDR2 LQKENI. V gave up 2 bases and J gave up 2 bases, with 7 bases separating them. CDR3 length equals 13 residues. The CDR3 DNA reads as TGTGCCAGCTCACCAGCGAACGCCTACGAGCAGTACTTC. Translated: CASSPANAYEQYF.

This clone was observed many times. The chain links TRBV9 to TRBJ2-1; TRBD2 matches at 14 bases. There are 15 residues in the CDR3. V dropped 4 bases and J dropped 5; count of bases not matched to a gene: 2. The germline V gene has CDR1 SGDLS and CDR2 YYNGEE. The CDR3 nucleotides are TGTGCCAGCAGCCCGGGACTAGCGGGAGACAATGAGCAGTTCTTC. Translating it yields CASSPGLAGDNEQFF.

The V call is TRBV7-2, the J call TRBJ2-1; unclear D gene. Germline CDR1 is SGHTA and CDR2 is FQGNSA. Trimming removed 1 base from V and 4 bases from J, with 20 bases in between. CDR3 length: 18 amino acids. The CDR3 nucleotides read TGTGCCAGCAGCTTAGGCCCCTTGTCTAGGAGCGATTACAATGAGCAGTTCTTC. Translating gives CASSLGPLSRSDYNEQFF. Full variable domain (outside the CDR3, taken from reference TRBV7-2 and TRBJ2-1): GAGVSQSPSNKVTEKGKDVELRCDPISGHTALYWYRQSLGQGLEFLIYFQGNSAPDKSGLPSDRFSAERTGGSVSTLTIQRTQQEDSAVYLCASSLGPLSRSDYNEQFFGPGTRLTVL.

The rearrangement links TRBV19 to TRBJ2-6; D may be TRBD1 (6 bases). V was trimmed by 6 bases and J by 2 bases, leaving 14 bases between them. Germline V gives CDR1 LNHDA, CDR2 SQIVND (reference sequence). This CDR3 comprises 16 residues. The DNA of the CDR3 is TGTGCCAGTAGCTCACAGGGCTCCCCTGGGGCCAACGTCCTGACTTTC. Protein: CASSSQGSPGANVLTF.

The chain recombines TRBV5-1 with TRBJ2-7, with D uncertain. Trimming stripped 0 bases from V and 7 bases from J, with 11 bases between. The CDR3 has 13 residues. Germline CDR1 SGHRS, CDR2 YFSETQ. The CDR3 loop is CASSLVGQVEQYF. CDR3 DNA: TGCGCCAGCAGCTTGGTAGGGCAGGTGGAGCAGTACTTC.

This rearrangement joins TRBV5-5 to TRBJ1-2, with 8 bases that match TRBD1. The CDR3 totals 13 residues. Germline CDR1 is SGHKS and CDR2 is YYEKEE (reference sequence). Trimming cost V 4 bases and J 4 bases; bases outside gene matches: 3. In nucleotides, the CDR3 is TGTGCCAGCAGCGACGGACAGGGCTATGGCTACACCTTC. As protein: CASSDGQGYGYTF.

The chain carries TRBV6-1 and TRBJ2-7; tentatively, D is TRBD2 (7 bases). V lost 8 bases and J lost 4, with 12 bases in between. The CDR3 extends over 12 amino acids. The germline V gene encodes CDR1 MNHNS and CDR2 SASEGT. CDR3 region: CASCSGTYEQYF. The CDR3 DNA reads TGTGCCAGCTGCAGCGGGACATACGAGCAGTACTTC.

CDR3 in DNA: TGTGCCAGCAGCTTCCCCCGACAGGGACCTAGAGCTTTCTTT. As protein: CASSFPRQGPRAFF. The chain recombines TRBV28 with TRBJ1-1; 7 bases agree with TRBD1. This CDR3 is 14 amino acids long. After removal of 6 bases from V and 10 bases from J, the junction contained 14 bases not matched to a gene. Germline CDR1 and CDR2: MDHEN and SYDVKM.

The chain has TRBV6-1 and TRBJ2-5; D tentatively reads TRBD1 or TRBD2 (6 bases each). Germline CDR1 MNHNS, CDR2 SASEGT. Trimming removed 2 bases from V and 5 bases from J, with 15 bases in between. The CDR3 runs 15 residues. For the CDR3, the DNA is TGTGCCAGCAGTGAAAGTCCAGGGGAGGCCGAGACCCAGTACTTC. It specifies CASSESPGEAETQYF.

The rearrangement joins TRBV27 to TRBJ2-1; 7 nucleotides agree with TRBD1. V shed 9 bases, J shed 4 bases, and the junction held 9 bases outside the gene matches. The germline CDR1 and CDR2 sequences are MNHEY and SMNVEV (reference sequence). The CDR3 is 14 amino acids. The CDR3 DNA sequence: TGTGCCAGGGGACAGTTCTGTCCTTACAATGAGCAGTTCTTC. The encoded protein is CARGQFCPYNEQFF.

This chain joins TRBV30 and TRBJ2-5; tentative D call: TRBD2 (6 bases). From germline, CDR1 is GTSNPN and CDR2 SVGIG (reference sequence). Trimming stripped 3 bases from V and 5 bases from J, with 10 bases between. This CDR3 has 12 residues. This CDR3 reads CAWRAGRETQYF. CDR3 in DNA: TGTGCCTGGAGGGCAGGGAGGGAGACCCAGTACTTC.

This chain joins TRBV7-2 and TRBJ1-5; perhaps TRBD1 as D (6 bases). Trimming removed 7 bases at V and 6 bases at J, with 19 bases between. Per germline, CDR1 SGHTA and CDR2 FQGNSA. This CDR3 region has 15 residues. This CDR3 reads CASTTWGGARQPQHF. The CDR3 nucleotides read TGTGCCAGCACCACCTGGGGGGGGGCGCGTCAGCCCCAGCATTTT.

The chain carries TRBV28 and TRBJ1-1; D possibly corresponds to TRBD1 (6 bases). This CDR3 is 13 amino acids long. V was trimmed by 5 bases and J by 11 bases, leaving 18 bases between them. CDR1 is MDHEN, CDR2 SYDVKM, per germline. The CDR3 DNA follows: TGTGCCAGCAGTCTCGGGGCCAGGGGCTCGGCTTTCTTT. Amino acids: CASSLGARGSAFF.